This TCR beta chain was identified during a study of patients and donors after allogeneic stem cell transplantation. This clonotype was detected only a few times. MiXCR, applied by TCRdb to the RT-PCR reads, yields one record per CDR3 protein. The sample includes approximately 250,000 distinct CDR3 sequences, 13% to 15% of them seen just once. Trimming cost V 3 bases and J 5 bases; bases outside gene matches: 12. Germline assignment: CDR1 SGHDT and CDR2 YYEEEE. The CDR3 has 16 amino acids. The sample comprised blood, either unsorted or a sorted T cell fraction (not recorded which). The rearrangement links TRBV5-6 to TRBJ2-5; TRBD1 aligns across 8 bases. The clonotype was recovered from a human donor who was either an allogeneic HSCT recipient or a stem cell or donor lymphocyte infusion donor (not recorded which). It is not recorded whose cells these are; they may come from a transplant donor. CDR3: CASSSMTQGARETQYF. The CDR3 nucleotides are TGTGCCAGCAGCTCGATGACCCAGGGGGCTCGGGAGACCCAGTACTTC.